These 20 T cell receptor beta chains were sequenced from one sample in a study of shared clonotypes between healthy human individuals. The assay was immunoSEQ multiplex PCR, and TCRdb's table has in-frame clones only and misses some. The sample carries some 2,000,000 clones, 85% to 95% recorded once. What was sequenced was naive CD4+ T cells sorted from blood. This sample's subset: CD45RA+ positively selected. The origin of the receptors is a man aged 18 to 30 in good health.

The rearrangement links TRBV27 to TRBJ2-5; D is uncertain. There are 14 residues in the CDR3. Germline CDR1 MNHEY, CDR2 SMNVEV (reference sequence). V was cut by 4 bases and J by 1 base, with 10 bases left in between. For the CDR3, the DNA is TGTGCCAGCAGTTCCCCGTGGGGCCAAGAGACCCAGTACTTC. Translation gives CASSSPWGQETQYF.

The rearrangement uses TRBV9 and TRBJ1-2, with 7 bases matching TRBD1. This CDR3 has 13 residues. CDR1 and CDR2 from the germline V gene are SGDLS and YYNGEE. V lost 3 bases to trimming and J lost 3 bases; unmatched junction nucleotides: 2. As DNA, the CDR3 is TGTGCCAGCAGCGCGGGACAGTACTATGGCTACACCTTC. Encoded protein: CASSAGQYYGYTF.

The chain uses TRBV7-6 and TRBJ2-2; TRBD2 aligns across 9 bases. CDR3 length equals 18 residues. The J segment lost 5 bases and the V segment lost 5 bases, leaving 15 bases of the junction unmatched. Looked up from germline, CDR1 is SGHVS and CDR2 is FNYEAQ. The CDR3 DNA sequence: TGTGCCAGCAGCCCCTCGATCGTAGGGGCGGGAGGGACCGGGGAGCTGTTTTTT. This gives the protein CASSPSIVGAGGTGELFF.

This chain joins TRBV5-1 and TRBJ2-5, with 11 bases matching TRBD1. Per the germline V gene, CDR1 is SGHRS and CDR2 is YFSETQ. The V gene end was trimmed by 2 bases and the J gene end by 1 base; junction bases not matched to a gene: 4. The CDR3 is made up of 16 amino acids. The DNA for the CDR3 is TGCGCCAGCAGCTTAGGACAGGGGGCCCCCCAAGAGACCCAGTACTTC. Its protein product is CASSLGQGAPQETQYF.

As concerns this clone: The sample carries other DNA sequences with the same CDR3. The rearrangement uses TRBV28 and TRBJ1-4; D not resolved. Looked up from germline, CDR1 is MDHEN and CDR2 is SYDVKM. The CDR3 runs to 15 residues. The V end lost 1 base, the J end lost 11 bases, and 17 bases lay between the germline ends. In DNA, the CDR3 is TGTGCCAGCAGTTTATCGGGCAGCGACCTTGACAAACTGTTTTTT. Its protein is CASSLSGSDLDKLFF. The full variable domain, with the rest looked up from reference TRBV28 and TRBJ1-4, is DVKVTQSSRYLVKRTGEKVFLECVQDMDHENMFWYRQDPGLGLRLIYFSYDVKMKEKGDIPEGYSVSREKKERFSLILESASTNQTSMYLCASSLSGSDLDKLFFGSGTQLSVL.

This chain joins TRBV5-1 and TRBJ2-1; 10 positions match TRBD2. V was clipped by 3 bases and J by 0 bases; unmatched bases: 3. The CDR3 extends over 16 amino acids. Germline V gene lookup returns CDR1 SGHRS and CDR2 YFSETQ. The CDR3 nucleotides read TGCGCCAGCAGCTCCCCTAGCGGGAGCTCCTACAATGAGCAGTTCTTC. This gives the protein CASSSPSGSSYNEQFF.

The sample holds one count of this clone. The chain combines TRBV30 with TRBJ1-2; 7 bases are a match to TRBD1. This CDR3 contains 12 residues. Germline V gene data show CDR1 as GTSNPN and CDR2 as SVGIG (reference sequence). The J segment lost 8 bases and the V segment lost 2 bases, leaving 5 bases of the junction unmatched. In DNA, the CDR3 is TGTGCCTGGAGTTCGACAGGGCTCGGCTACACCTTC. Its translation: CAWSSTGLGYTF.

Remarks on this clone: Other DNA sequences in the sample encode the same CDR3. The chain has TRBV5-1 and TRBJ2-7; no clear D gene. Per germline, CDR1 SGHRS and CDR2 YFSETQ. The ends were cut back, 0 bases at V and 0 bases at J, with 7 bases in the middle. The CDR3 is made up of 14 amino acids. For the CDR3, the DNA is TGCGCCAGCAGCTTGGCCGGAACCTCCTACGAGCAGTACTTC. Translation: CASSLAGTSYEQYF.

The rearrangement joins TRBV6-5 to TRBJ2-1; TRBD2 agrees at 13 bases. J was trimmed by 10 bases and V by 6 bases; bases with no gene match: 9. Germline V gene lookup returns CDR1 MNHEY and CDR2 SVGAGI. This CDR3 spans 15 amino acids. CDR3 loop: CASSRPGTSGEEQFF. CDR3 DNA sequence: TGTGCCAGCAGCCGTCCCGGGACTAGCGGGGAGGAGCAGTTCTTC.

This clone was observed a few times. This chain links TRBV28 with TRBJ1-5; possible D gene TRBD1, 5 bases. CDR3 size: 15 residues. CDR1 is MDHEN and CDR2 is SYDVKM in the germline V gene. V dropped 6 bases and J dropped 0 bases, with 12 bases sitting between them. The CDR3 region is CASRRRGGSNQPQHF. CDR3 coding DNA: TGTGCCAGCAGACGGCGGGGGGGTAGCAATCAGCCCCAGCATTTT.

The chain carries TRBV5-1 and TRBJ1-6; 10 bases map to TRBD1. This CDR3 has 14 amino acids. Looked up from germline, CDR1 is SGHRS and CDR2 is YFSETQ. V was clipped by 5 bases and J by 8 bases; unmatched bases: 4. CDR3 sequence reads: CASREDRGHSPLHF. In DNA form, the CDR3 reads TGCGCCAGCAGGGAAGACAGGGGGCATTCACCCCTCCACTTT.

The chain is built from TRBV7-9 and TRBJ2-7; D is unclear. Germline-derived CDR1 and CDR2 are SEHNR and FQNEAQ (reference sequence). The CDR3 length is 14 residues. Trimming removed 5 bases from V and 5 bases from J, with 16 bases in between. For the CDR3, the DNA is TGTGCCAGCAGCCAGAGTTCTCTATCCAACGAGCAGTACTTC. Encoded protein: CASSQSSLSNEQYF.

The V call is TRBV18, the J call TRBJ2-2; 12 nucleotides line up with TRBD2. Germline trimming cut 5 bases from V and 5 bases from J; bases unmatched to any gene: 9. CDR1 and CDR2 from the germline V gene are KGHSH and LQKENI. CDR3 length: 17 residues. CDR3 nucleotide sequence: TGTGCCAGCTCAGCCCAAAGACTAGCGGGAGATACCGGGGAGCTGTTTTTT. Its translation is CASSAQRLAGDTGELFF.

The V call is TRBV9, the J call TRBJ2-7; possibly TRBD2 for D (5 bases). V dropped 4 bases and J dropped 0 bases, with 11 bases sitting between them. Per germline, CDR1 SGDLS and CDR2 YYNGEE. This CDR3 has 14 amino acids. CDR3 sequence reads: CASSPRTYSYEQYF. Here the CDR3 DNA reads TGTGCCAGCAGCCCTCGGACTTACTCCTACGAGCAGTACTTC.

The rearrangement uses TRBV5-4 and TRBJ2-1; 9 bases fit TRBD1. Germline CDR1 reads SGHNT; CDR2 reads YYREEE (reference sequence). The CDR3 contains 15 residues. Trimming took 2 bases from V and 5 from J; bases not matched to a gene: 5. In DNA form, the CDR3 reads TGTGCCAGCAGCTTCCGGGACAGGGTAAACAATGAGCAGTTCTTC. Its translation is CASSFRDRVNNEQFF.

The genes are TRBV5-1 and TRBJ2-7, with TRBD2 as a possible D gene (6 bases). The CDR3 extends over 14 amino acids. The germline V gene encodes CDR1 SGHRS and CDR2 YFSETQ. V was shortened by 7 bases and J by 5 bases, with 19 bases between the two germline ends. CDR3 residues: CASRPRVGEDEQYF. In DNA form, the CDR3 reads TGCGCCAGCCGACCGAGGGTTGGGGAGGACGAGCAGTACTTC.

This chain connects TRBV5-4 to TRBJ2-5, with 12 bases aligning to TRBD2. J gave up 5 bases and V 4 bases, and 18 bases lay outside the gene matches. Germline CDR1 SGHNT, CDR2 YYREEE (reference sequence). The CDR3 covers 19 residues. The DNA of the CDR3 is TGTGCCAGCAGCCAGGGGGCAACTAGCGGGGGGCCGCTGTGGGAGACCCAGTACTTC. Translating it yields CASSQGATSGGPLWETQYF.

With regard to this clone: The same CDR3 arises from other DNA sequences in this sample as well. The chain links TRBV5-4 to TRBJ1-6; TRBD1 is a possible D gene (6 bases). Trimming pared 4 bases from V and 1 base from J, leaving 9 bases between. The CDR3 consists of 15 residues. In germline, CDR1 is SGHNT, CDR2 YYREEE (reference sequence). For the CDR3, the DNA is TGTGCCAGCAGCCTAGGACAGTCCTATAATTCACCCCTCCACTTT. The encoded protein is CASSLGQSYNSPLHF. The whole variable domain, filled in from reference TRBV5-4 and TRBJ1-6, reads ETGVTQSPTHLIKTRGQQVTLRCSSQSGHNTVSWYQQALGQGPQFIFQYYREEENGRGNFPPRFSGLQFPNYSSELNVNALELDDSALYLCASSLGQSYNSPLHFGNGTRLTVT.

In this sample, this clone turned up once. This chain connects TRBV7-9 to TRBJ2-7; 8 nucleotides match TRBD2. Trimming at V came to 4 bases and at J to 6 bases, leaving 14 bases not matched to a gene. This CDR3 spans 16 amino acids. The germline V gene encodes CDR1 SEHNR and CDR2 FQNEAQ (reference sequence). CDR3 DNA sequence: TGTGCCAGCAGCTCCCCCGGGCGGGGGGTCTCTAGCGAGCAGTACTTC. It encodes CASSSPGRGVSSEQYF.

This clone was observed once. CDR3 sequence reads: CASSRQASYGYTF. DNA for the CDR3: TGTGCCAGTAGTAGACAGGCGTCCTATGGCTACACCTTC. The chain has TRBV19 and TRBJ1-2, with a weak D call TRBD1 (6 bases). The CDR3 length is 13 residues. In germline, CDR1 is LNHDA, CDR2 SQIVND (reference sequence). The germline V and J ends were trimmed by 4 bases and 4 bases, with 10 bases remaining between them. The entire variable domain, with the rest obtained from reference TRBV19 and TRBJ1-2, is as follows: DGGITQSPKYLFRKEGQNVTLSCEQNLNHDAMYWYRQDPGQGLRLIYYSQIVNDFQKGDIAEGYSVSREKKESFPLTVTSAQKNPTAFYLCASSRQASYGYTFGSGTRLTVV.